This T cell receptor (beta chain) was observed in a study of shared clonotypes between healthy human individuals. Germline V CDR1 and CDR2: SGDLS, YYNGEE. Trimming removed 3 bases from V and 7 bases from J; junction bases left unmatched: 14. CDR3 size: 17 residues. Deep-level running was used for the assay. This table comes from immunoSEQ multiplex PCR, and its TCRdb copy is limited to in-frame clones, with some not included. The profile covers some 1 million clones, with roughly 75% appearing a single time and around 1.4% taken by the ten largest. Sequenced sample: memory CD4+ T cells sorted from blood. Subset in this sample: CD45RA-negative fraction. The chain is built from TRBV9 and TRBJ2-2; 8 bases are shared with TRBD2. The clonotype originates from a man aged 18 to 29 in good health. In nucleotides, the CDR3 is TGTGCCAGCAGCGCACCTGGAAGCGGGAGTTTTAGCGGGGAGCTGTTTTTT. This translates into CASSAPGSGSFSGELFF.